Listed below are T cell receptor beta chains from one sample, sequenced in a study of blood T cell repertoires in COVID-19. Some clones are missing from TCRdb's copy, which holds only in-frame ones; the method was immunoSEQ multiplex PCR. The repertoire holds approximately 210,000 clones, with 88% as singletons. Sequenced material: peripheral blood. Source of these receptors: a middle-aged woman who had recovered from COVID-19. Each CDR3 is given with its conserved first and last residue. A D gene is named only where the DNA matches it firmly. Some rows mark clone size as missing; the rest say once, few, many or name a class of expanded clone.

D gene: .; J gene: TRBJ1-1; V gene: TRBV25-1; clone size: .; CDR3 protein: CASSLITNTEAFF; CDR3 DNA: TGTGCCAGCAGTCTAATCACGAACACTGAAGCTTTCTTT
D gene: TRBD2; J gene: TRBJ2-2; V gene: TRBV7-2; clone size: .; CDR3 protein: CASSPSGNTGELFF; CDR3 DNA: TGTGCCAGCAGCCCTAGCGGGAACACCGGGGAGCTGTTTTTT
D gene: TRBD1; J gene: TRBJ2-2; V gene: TRBV2; clone size: .; CDR3 protein: CASSVERQGIGELFF; CDR3 DNA: TGTGCCAGCAGCGTTGAACGACAGGGGATCGGGGAGCTGTTTTTT
D gene: .; J gene: TRBJ2-3; V gene: TRBV21-1; clone size: .; CDR3 protein: CASSKGISAHTDTQYF; CDR3 DNA: TGTGCCAGCAGCAAAGGTATTAGCGCCCACACAGATACGCAGTATTTT
D gene: .; J gene: TRBJ2-5; V gene: TRBV12-5; clone size: .; CDR3 protein: CASAAGASPQYF; CDR3 DNA: TGTGCTAGTGCCGCGGGGGCGAGCCCCCAGTACTTC
D gene: TRBD1; J gene: TRBJ1-1; V gene: TRBV7-9; clone size: .; CDR3 protein: CASSFQGATEAFF; CDR3 DNA: TGTGCCAGCAGCTTTCAGGGGGCAACTGAAGCTTTCTTT
D gene: .; J gene: TRBJ1-2; V gene: TRBV6-5; clone size: .; CDR3 protein: CASSYSMGGGYGYTF; CDR3 DNA: TGTGCCAGCAGTTACTCGATGGGGGGTGGCTATGGCTACACCTTC
D gene: .; J gene: TRBJ1-3; V gene: TRBV9; clone size: once; CDR3 protein: CASSVDRESRLSGNTIYF; CDR3 DNA: TGTGCCAGCAGCGTAGATAGGGAGTCACGGCTCTCTGGAAACACCATATATTTT
D gene: .; J gene: TRBJ1-4; V gene: TRBV6-5; clone size: .; CDR3 protein: CASRTLRGHDEKLFF; CDR3 DNA: TGTGCCAGCAGGACCCTCAGGGGTCATGATGAAAAACTGTTTTTT
D gene: .; J gene: TRBJ2-1; V gene: TRBV19; clone size: .; CDR3 protein: CASSVPGHSYNEQFF; CDR3 DNA: TGTGCCAGTAGTGTTCCGGGACACTCCTACAATGAGCAGTTCTTC
D gene: TRBD1; J gene: TRBJ1-4; V gene: TRBV5-1; clone size: once; CDR3 protein: CASSSGTGGEKLFF; CDR3 DNA: TGCGCCAGCAGTTCCGGGACAGGGGGCGAAAAACTGTTTTTT
D gene: TRBD1; J gene: TRBJ2-1; V gene: TRBV11-2; clone size: .; CDR3 protein: CASSLVAQGAYEQFF; CDR3 DNA: TGTGCCAGCAGCTTAGTTGCTCAGGGGGCGTATGAGCAGTTCTTC
D gene: TRBD1; J gene: TRBJ2-2; V gene: TRBV19; clone size: few; CDR3 protein: CASSPGQGDTGELFF; CDR3 DNA: TGTGCCAGTAGCCCTGGACAGGGGGACACCGGGGAGCTGTTTTTT
D gene: TRBD2; J gene: TRBJ2-7; V gene: TRBV4-1; clone size: .; CDR3 protein: CASSQDTSGSYEQYF; CDR3 DNA: TGCGCCAGCAGCCAAGATACTAGCGGGTCATACGAGCAGTACTTC
D gene: TRBD1; J gene: TRBJ1-1; V gene: TRBV6-2/TRBV6-3; clone size: .; CDR3 protein: CASSRRTGFMNTEAFF; CDR3 DNA: TGTGCCAGCAGTCGAAGGACAGGGTTTATGAACACTGAAGCTTTCTTT
D gene: TRBD1; J gene: TRBJ1-2; V gene: TRBV6-5; clone size: once; CDR3 protein: CASSPMGQPYGYTF; CDR3 DNA: TGTGCCAGCAGTCCAATGGGACAGCCCTATGGCTACACCTTC
D gene: TRBD2; J gene: TRBJ2-7; V gene: TRBV7-2; clone size: .; CDR3 protein: CASSLKSGWASGIYEQYF; CDR3 DNA: TGTGCCAGCAGCTTAAAAAGTGGGTGGGCTAGCGGCATCTACGAGCAGTACTTC
D gene: .; J gene: TRBJ1-2; V gene: TRBV10-2; clone size: .; CDR3 protein: CASSEIFIRGYGYTF; CDR3 DNA: TGCGCCAGCAGTGAGATTTTCATAAGGGGCTATGGCTACACCTTC
D gene: .; J gene: TRBJ2-7; V gene: TRBV6-5; clone size: .; CDR3 protein: CASSYSGALVVDEQYF; CDR3 DNA: TGTGCCAGCAGTTACTCAGGGGCCTTAGTGGTCGACGAGCAGTACTTC
D gene: .; J gene: TRBJ2-1; V gene: TRBV4-1; clone size: .; CDR3 protein: CASSPNSFYNEQFF; CDR3 DNA: TGCGCCAGCAGCCCGAATAGCTTCTACAATGAGCAGTTCTTC